A single sample is the source of the 9 T cell receptor beta chains below, sequenced in a study of blood T cell repertoires in COVID-19. Using immunoSEQ multiplex PCR, the repertoire was profiled, and TCRdb retains in-frame clones only, with some absent. The sample has hundreds of thousands of clones; 70% to 90% are singletons. The sample taken for sequencing was peripheral blood. The receptors shown here come from a man younger than 35 with active or convalescent COVID-19.

The chain recombines TRBV11-2 with TRBJ1-5; the match to TRBD1 covers 7 bases. The CDR3 totals 15 residues. Germline-derived CDR1 and CDR2 are SGHAT and FQNNGV. Trimming took 5 bases from V and 0 from J; bases not matched to a gene: 4. The CDR3 DNA is TGTGCCAGCAGCCCGGGACAGAATAGCAATCAGCCCCAGCATTTT. This encodes CASSPGQNSNQPQHF.

In its sample, this clone was seen once. This chain links TRBV28 with TRBJ1-6; a weak D match, TRBD1 (5 bases). Trimming removed 2 bases from V and 7 bases from J, with 12 bases in between. Germline V gene sequence: CDR1 MDHEN, CDR2 SYDVKM. This CDR3 comprises 15 residues. CDR3 protein: CASSLIQGNNSPLHF. The CDR3 DNA reads as TGTGCCAGCAGTTTAATCCAGGGCAACAATTCACCCCTCCACTTT.

The chain employs TRBV29-1 and TRBJ2-2, with TRBD2 matching over 7 bases. Germline V gene lookup returns CDR1 SQVTM and CDR2 ANQGSEA. CDR3 length: 16 amino acids. V lost 0 bases to trimming and J lost 6 bases; unmatched junction nucleotides: 10. The CDR3 nucleotides are TGCAGCGTTGAAGATCTGGGCGGGAGTCTCGCCGGGGAGCTGTTTTTT. Residues: CSVEDLGGSLAGELFF.

This chain joins TRBV4-3 and TRBJ2-7, with 8 bases matching TRBD2. The CDR3 covers 15 residues. CDR1 and CDR2 (germline): LGHNA, YSLEER. V lost 1 base and J lost 4; bases outside the gene matches: 6. As DNA, the CDR3 is TGCGCCAGCAGCCAAGGGTTTAGCGGGGAGTACGAGCAGTACTTC. This translates into CASSQGFSGEYEQYF.

The chain uses TRBV4-1 and TRBJ1-1, with D possibly TRBD1 on 5 matching bases. CDR3 length: 17 residues. Germline assignment: CDR1 MGHRA and CDR2 YSYEKL. The ends were cut back, 5 bases at V and 1 base at J, with 20 bases in the middle. CDR3 amino acids: CASSTTPLQTGNTEAFF. The CDR3 DNA sequence: TGCGCCAGCAGCACCACTCCTCTCCAAACAGGGAACACTGAAGCTTTCTTT.

V gene TRBV7-9 combines with J gene TRBJ1-4; 8 bases agree with TRBD1. The V and J ends lost 3 bases and 5 bases, in that order; junction bases with no gene match: 5. This CDR3 has 15 amino acids. Germline lookup yields CDR1 SEHNR and CDR2 FQNEAQ (reference sequence). CDR3 nucleotide sequence: TGTGCCAGCAGCTTCGGACAGGGAGAAAATGAAAAACTGTTTTTT. Protein product: CASSFGQGENEKLFF. Looking up the rest from reference TRBV7-9 and TRBJ1-4 gives the full variable domain: DTGVSQNPRHKITKRGQNVTFRCDPISEHNRLYWYRQTLGQGPEFLTYFQNEAQLEKSRLLSDRFSAERPKGSFSTLEIQRTEQGDSAMYLCASSFGQGENEKLFFGSGTQLSVL.

V is TRBV5-1 and J is TRBJ2-7; D might be TRBD1 (6 bases). V was trimmed by 4 bases and J by 0 bases, leaving 14 bases between them. Germline lookup yields CDR1 SGHRS and CDR2 YFSETQ. This CDR3 spans 15 amino acids. The CDR3: CASSPGTSRSYEQYF. CDR3 DNA sequence: TGCGCCAGCAGCCCCGGGACATCGCGCTCCTACGAGCAGTACTTC.

The chain uses TRBV7-9 and TRBJ2-1; 8 positions agree with TRBD2. CDR1 and CDR2 (germline): SEHNR, FQNEAQ (reference sequence). The trim removed 3 bases at V and 0 bases at J, leaving 4 bases unmatched. This CDR3 has 16 residues. The CDR3 DNA reads as TGTGCCAGCAGCTTCCCCCGGGGGGGCTCCTACAATGAGCAGTTCTTC. Protein product: CASSFPRGGSYNEQFF.

The chain uses TRBV28 and TRBJ2-7; 11 bases fit TRBD2. Germline V gives CDR1 MDHEN, CDR2 SYDVKM. Unmatched junction bases numbered 6, after V lost 6 bases and J lost 5 bases. There are 14 residues in the CDR3. This CDR3 reads CASSLAGGLDEQYF. DNA of the CDR3: TGTGCCAGCAGCCTAGCGGGAGGCCTCGACGAGCAGTACTTC.